The TCR beta chain under discussion was sequenced for a study of human T cells and chemical hapten exposure. Time point reported: pre-sensitization, week 0. Stated treatment: therapeutic diphenylcyclopropenone sensitization with weekly scalp DPC. TCRdb ran MiXCR on the RACE reads and lists one entry per CDR3 protein. This table holds some 200,000 distinct CDR3 sequences, roughly 30% found once. This CDR3 has 14 amino acids. Per the germline V gene, CDR1 is MNHEY and CDR2 is SMNVEV (reference sequence). V was pared by 0 bases and J by 4 bases, with 7 bases between. This material consisted of whole blood, taken in connection with sensitization to the hapten diphenylcyclopropenone (DPC). V is TRBV27 and J is TRBJ1-5; no clear D. The sequence was collected from a woman in her twenties or thirties with alopecia areata. Some clones in this sample may be carry-over from other donors' samples. DNA for the CDR3: TGTGCCAGCAGTTTATCGGGGAGAAATCAGCCCCAGCATTTT. It codes for CASSLSGRNQPQHF.